These 7 T cell receptor beta chains were sequenced from one sample in a study of PD-1 blockade in classical Hodgkin lymphoma. The time point here: cycle 4 day 1 (C4D1), after less than 7 weeks of nivolumab. Brentuximab vedotin exposure varied among the patients, all of whom had relapsed after autologous stem cell transplantation. The authors purified CD4+ T cells from thawed PBMCs by magnetic negative selection. TCRdb keeps only in-frame clones here, not all; method: immunoSEQ multiplex PCR. Seen here are some 15,000 clones, roughly 90% observed once, and the top ten hold 0.75% to 1%. Specimen: CD4+ T cells from blood, collected before the fourth cycle of nivolumab. The source of these receptors is a human donor with classical Hodgkin lymphoma.

The rearrangement joins TRBV4-2 to TRBJ1-5, with D hard to call. Trimming took 0 bases from V and 7 from J, leaving 13 bases between them. CDR3 length: 15 amino acids. In germline, CDR1 is LGHNA, CDR2 YNFKEQ. CDR3 nucleotide sequence: TGTGCCAGCAGCCAAGAGAGGGCAGCGGTCCAGCCCCAGCATTTT. Translating gives CASSQERAAVQPQHF.

The genes are TRBV10-3 and TRBJ2-3, with TRBD2 matching over 13 bases. V lost 6 bases to trimming and J lost 4 bases; unmatched junction nucleotides: 4. Germline loops: CDR1 ENHRY, CDR2 SYGVKD. There are 15 residues in the CDR3. The CDR3 DNA sequence: TGTGCCATCAGGGGGACTAGCGGGATCCCAGATACGCAGTATTTT. Its translation is CAIRGTSGIPDTQYF.

There are a few counts of this clone. The chain has TRBV6-5 and TRBJ2-2, with 8 nucleotides matching TRBD1. This CDR3 has 15 residues. With V trimmed by 3 bases and J by 3 bases, 3 bases remained unmatched. CDR1 MNHEY and CDR2 SVGAGI come from the germline V gene. CDR3 sequence (DNA): TGTGCCAGCAGTTATGGGACAGGACACACCGGGGAGCTGTTTTTT. Its protein product is CASSYGTGHTGELFF.

The rearrangement joins TRBV15 to TRBJ1-5; D might be TRBD1 (5 bases). V gave up 1 base and J gave up 0 bases, with 16 bases separating them. Germline CDR1 reads LNHNV; CDR2 reads YYDKDF (reference sequence). This CDR3 contains 18 residues. Here the CDR3 reads CATSRGGQLSFSNQPQHF. As DNA, the CDR3 is TGTGCCACCAGCAGAGGTGGACAACTCAGCTTTAGCAATCAGCCCCAGCATTTT.

The J gene is TRBJ2-7, the V gene TRBV7-6, with 13 bases identical to TRBD2. This CDR3 has 15 amino acids. V shed 1 base and J 4 bases; nucleotides not matched to a gene: 1. The germline V gene has CDR1 SGHVS and CDR2 FNYEAQ. The CDR3 bases are TGTGCCAGCAGCTTAGGGACTAGCGGGGGTTACGAGCAGTACTTC. It yields the protein CASSLGTSGGYEQYF.

The chain links TRBV7-8 to TRBJ1-1, with D maybe TRBD1 (6 bases). From germline, CDR1 is SGHVS and CDR2 FQNEAQ. This CDR3 has 13 amino acids. The germline V and J ends were trimmed by 3 bases and 8 bases, with 13 bases remaining between them. The CDR3 loop is CASSLNQQGEAFF. The CDR3 DNA is TGTGCCAGCAGCTTGAACCAACAGGGAGAAGCTTTCTTT.

This clone was counted a few times. This chain links TRBV19 with TRBJ1-6, with D unclear. The V end was cut by 6 bases, the J end by 0 bases, with 15 bases between. This CDR3 is 17 amino acids long. Germline lookup yields CDR1 LNHDA and CDR2 SQIVND (reference sequence). The CDR3 reads CASSPTSRSSYNSPLHF. The CDR3 DNA is TGTGCCAGTAGCCCGACCTCGAGGAGCTCCTATAATTCACCCCTCCACTTT.